These T cell receptor beta chains were read from a single sample in a study of blood T cell repertoires in COVID-19. Here immunoSEQ multiplex PCR was the method, and the copy in TCRdb shows in-frame clones only, minus some. The sample holds around 50,000 clones, around 89% seen once. The specimen was peripheral blood. Receptor source: a middle-aged man with active COVID-19. CDR3s include the opening cysteine and the closing phenylalanine or tryptophan. A D gene is named only where the DNA matches it firmly. Clone size is not always given. Where it is, it says once, few, many or a class for expanded clones.

cdr3_nt cdr3_aa clone_size j_call v_call d_call
TGTGCCAGTAGTATGACTAGGGCGGGGGGTGAGCAGTTCTTC CASSMTRAGGEQFF once TRBJ2-1 TRBV19 TRBD2
TGTGCCAGCAGGGCCGGCCAGGCAGATACGCAGTATTTT CASRAGQADTQYF once TRBJ2-3 TRBV5-5 NA
TGCGCCAGCAGTCCGAAAGTCCTAAACCGGGACAGGGAAAATCAGCCCCAGCATTTT CASSPKVLNRDRENQPQHF NA TRBJ1-5 TRBV23-1 TRBD1
TGTGCCAGCGGGAGACAGGGGGCGCAAGGGGCCAACGTCCTGACTTTC CASGRQGAQGANVLTF NA TRBJ2-6 TRBV28 TRBD1
TGCGCCAGCAGCTTGGGGGGGACTATCACAGATACGCAGTATTTT CASSLGGTITDTQYF NA TRBJ2-3 TRBV5-1 TRBD2
TGTGCCAGCAGCTTAGATAGACGGGAGAACTATGGCTACACCTTC CASSLDRRENYGYTF NA TRBJ1-2 TRBV11-2 NA
TGTGCCAGCAGGGCAACGCGCCAGGGCACTGAAGCTTTCTTT CASRATRQGTEAFF NA TRBJ1-1 TRBV6-5 NA
TGTGCCAGCAGGAAAAGCGGGAGGGTCTCCTACGAGCAGTACTTC CASRKSGRVSYEQYF NA TRBJ2-7 TRBV6-5 TRBD2
TGCGCCAGCAGCCAAGATGGGGAAGGGGTAGGGGATGAAAAACTGTTTTTT CASSQDGEGVGDEKLFF NA TRBJ1-4 TRBV4-1 NA
TGCAGCGTTGAAAAGTTTAGCGGGGGGGCCGGAGATACGCAGTATTTT CSVEKFSGGAGDTQYF NA TRBJ2-3 TRBV29-1 TRBD2
TGTGCCAGCAGCCCGGGACAGCGAACTAACTATGGCTACACCTTC CASSPGQRTNYGYTF NA TRBJ1-2 TRBV5-6 TRBD1
TGTGCCAGCAGCACCACGGACAGGGGCGTAGCTTTCTTT CASSTTDRGVAFF NA TRBJ1-1 TRBV11-3 TRBD1
TGTGCCAGTAGTGACCCCCGGGGGATCTCTGGAAACACCATATATTTT CASSDPRGISGNTIYF NA TRBJ1-3 TRBV19 NA
TGTGCCAGCAGCTCACTTGGAGGCGGGAGAGGCTCTGGAAACACCATATATTTT CASSSLGGGRGSGNTIYF NA TRBJ1-3 TRBV7-2 NA